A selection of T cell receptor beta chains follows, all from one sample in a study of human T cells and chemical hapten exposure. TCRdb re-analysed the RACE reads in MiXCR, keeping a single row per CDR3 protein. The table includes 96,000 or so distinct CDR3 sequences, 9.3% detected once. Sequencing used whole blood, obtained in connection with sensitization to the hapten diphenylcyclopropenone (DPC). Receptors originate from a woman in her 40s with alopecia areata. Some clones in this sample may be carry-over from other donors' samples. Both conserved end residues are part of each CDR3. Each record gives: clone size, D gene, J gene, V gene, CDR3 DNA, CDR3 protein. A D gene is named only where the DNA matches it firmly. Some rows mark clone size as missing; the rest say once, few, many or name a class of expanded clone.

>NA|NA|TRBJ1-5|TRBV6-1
TGTGCCAGCAGTGAGTGGCGCAATCAGCCCCAGCATTTT
CASSEWRNQPQHF
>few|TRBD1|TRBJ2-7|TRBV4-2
TGTGCCAGCAGCCCCACCGGACAGGGGTCCAACGAGCAGTACTTC
CASSPTGQGSNEQYF
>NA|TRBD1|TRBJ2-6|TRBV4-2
TGTGCCAGCAGCCAAGATAAATTAGGGACAGCTTCTGGGGCCAACGTCCTGACTTTC
CASSQDKLGTASGANVLTF
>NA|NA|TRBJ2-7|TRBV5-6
TGTGCCAGCAGCCCTTATTTATACGAGCAGTACTTC
CASSPYLYEQYF
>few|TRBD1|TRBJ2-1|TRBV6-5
TGTGCCAGCAGATTACCGGGACAGAACAACAATGAGCAGTTCTTC
CASRLPGQNNNEQFF
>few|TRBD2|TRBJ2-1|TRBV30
TGTGCCTGGAGTGGGACTAGCGGCCGGTTTCAGTTCTTC
CAWSGTSGRFQFF
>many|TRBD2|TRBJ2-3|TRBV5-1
TGCGCCAGCAGCTTGCGTCCTAGCGGGAGTGGCGCCCCGAGCACAGATACGCAGTATTTT
CASSLRPSGSGAPSTDTQYF
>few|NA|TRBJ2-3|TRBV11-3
TGTGCCAGCAGCTTTTCCAGGGATAGGGATACGCAGTATTTT
CASSFSRDRDTQYF
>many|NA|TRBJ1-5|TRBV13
TGTGCCAGCAGCTCAAGAGGGTACAATCAGCCCCAGCATTTT
CASSSRGYNQPQHF
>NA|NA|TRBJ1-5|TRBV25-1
TGTGCCAGCAGTGGGCAGGGCCAGGGGCCCCAGCATTTT
CASSGQGQGPQHF
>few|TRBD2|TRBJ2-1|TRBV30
TGTGCCTGGAGTGTGGCAGCGGGAGTTGTAGATGAGCAGTTCTTC
CAWSVAAGVVDEQFF
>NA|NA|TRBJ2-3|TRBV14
TGTGCCAGCAGCCAACTTAGAACAGATACGCAGTATTTT
CASSQLRTDTQYF
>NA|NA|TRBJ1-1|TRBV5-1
TGCGCCAGCAATGGGGGCTGTAATACTGAAGCTTTCTTT
CASNGGCNTEAFF
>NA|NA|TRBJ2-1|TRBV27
TGTGCCAGCAGTTTTGGGGGACCCAACAATGAGCAGTTCTTC
CASSFGGPNNEQFF
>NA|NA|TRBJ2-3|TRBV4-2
TGTGCCAGCAGCCAACGGAGGGACTCAGATACGCAGTATTTT
CASSQRRDSDTQYF
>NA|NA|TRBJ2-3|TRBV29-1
TGCAGCGCTCTAATCCGTCGGACAGAGACCTCAGATACGCAGTATTTT
CSALIRRTETSDTQYF
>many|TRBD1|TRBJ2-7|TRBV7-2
TGTGCCAGCAGCCCTAGAACCGGGACAGGGAGCAGCTCCTACGAGCAGTACTTC
CASSPRTGTGSSSYEQYF
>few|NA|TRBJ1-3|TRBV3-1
TGTGCCAGCAGCCAAGATTTTCCAGGGGCTGGAAACACCATATATTTT
CASSQDFPGAGNTIYF
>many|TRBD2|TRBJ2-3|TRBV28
TGTGCCAGCTCTACCCAAACCATTTCTAGCGGGAGCACAGATACGCAGTATTTT
CASSTQTISSGSTDTQYF
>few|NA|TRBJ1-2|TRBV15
TGTGCCACCAGCGGGGTTACTGGTACTTATGGCTACACCTTC
CATSGVTGTYGYTF
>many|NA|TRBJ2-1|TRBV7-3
TGTGCCAGCACCTTAGACCCGGGGCGGTCCTACAATGAGCAGTTCTTC
CASTLDPGRSYNEQFF
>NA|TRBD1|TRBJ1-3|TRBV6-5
TGTGCCAGCAGTTACTCCCAGGGGGCGTCTGGAAACACCATATATTTT
CASSYSQGASGNTIYF
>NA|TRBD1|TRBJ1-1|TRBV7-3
TGTGCCAGCAGCTTGGACAGGGCCACTGAAGCTTTCTTT
CASSLDRATEAFF
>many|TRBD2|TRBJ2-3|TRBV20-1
TGCAGTGCTAGAGATGCGGGGGGCACAGATACGCAGTATTTT
CSARDAGGTDTQYF
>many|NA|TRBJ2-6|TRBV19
TGTGCCAGTAGTCAAACAACAGGGTCTGGGGCCAACGTCCTGACTTTC
CASSQTTGSGANVLTF
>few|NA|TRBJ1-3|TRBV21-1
TGTGCCAGCAGCAAAGAGAGAGAATACTCTGGAAACACCATATATTTT
CASSKEREYSGNTIYF
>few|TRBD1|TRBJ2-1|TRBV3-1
TGTGCCAGCAGCCTGATACCTCGGACAGGGGTAGGGAATGAGCAGTTCTTC
CASSLIPRTGVGNEQFF
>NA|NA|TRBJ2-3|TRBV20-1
TGCAGTGCGACGGACGAGAGGGGTCAGGATACGCAGTATTTT
CSATDERGQDTQYF
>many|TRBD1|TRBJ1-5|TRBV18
TGTGCCAGCGACAGGGGGCAAGGCAATCAGCCCCAGCATTTT
CASDRGQGNQPQHF
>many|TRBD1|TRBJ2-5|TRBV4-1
TGCGCCAGCAGCCGATCCGGGACAGGGGTGGAGACCCAGTACTTC
CASSRSGTGVETQYF
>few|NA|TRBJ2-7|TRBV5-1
TGCGCCAGCAGCGCGGGACAGCTAATCTACGAGCAGTACTTC
CASSAGQLIYEQYF